The 27 T cell receptor beta chains below all came from one sample that was sequenced in a study of siplizumab effects on memory and regulatory T cells (dated by TCRdb to between 2019 and 2020). No antigens are known for them. The library was generated by the immunoSEQ multiplex PCR assay. As stored in TCRdb, this immuneACCESS dataset retains in-frame rearrangements with V and J assigned. A fraction of the clones does not appear; measured against another copy, unresolved V genes explain less than half of the discrepancy, and the remainder lacks a known reason. In all, the sample holds approximately 12,000 clones, and about two fifths of those were seen once. The ten largest make up around 10% of the sample. For approximately six days, cells in the mixed lymphocyte reaction were kept in coculture at 37 degrees C. The sequencing sample was made of CFSE-low (dividing) CD8+ T cells sorted from an allogeneic mixed lymphocyte reaction. The receptors were gathered from a human donor in good health; the cells came from an allogeneic mixed lymphocyte reaction.

The table lists this clone with a few counts. The chain has TRBV30 and TRBJ1-6; D gene uncertain. CDR3 length: 14 amino acids. The germline V gene encodes CDR1 GTSNPN and CDR2 SVGIG (reference sequence). The V end lost 3 bases, the J end lost 4 bases, and 10 bases lay between the germline ends. CDR3 nucleotides: TGTGCCTGGAGAAGGGCTCCATATAATTCACCCCTCCACTTT. Protein sequence: CAWRRAPYNSPLHF.

This clone was observed a handful of times. The chain links TRBV2 to TRBJ2-1; 7 bases fit TRBD2. The V segment lost 3 bases and the J segment 7 bases; nucleotides outside the gene matches: 9. The V gene's germline CDR1 is SNHLY and CDR2 FYNNEI. This CDR3 spans 15 amino acids. The CDR3 sequence is CASSDLSGTRNEQFF. The CDR3 nucleotides read TGTGCCAGCAGTGATTTGAGCGGGACCAGGAATGAGCAGTTCTTC.

CDR3 DNA: TGCAGCGTAGAGGGACAGGGTTCTGAAGCTTTCTTT. This translates into CSVEGQGSEAFF. V and J are TRBV29-1 and TRBJ1-1, with TRBD1 matching over 9 bases. J lost 6 bases, V lost 6 bases, and 5 bases had no gene match. This CDR3 spans 12 amino acids. Germline V gives CDR1 SQVTM, CDR2 ANQGSEA. The full variable domain, with the rest looked up from reference TRBV29-1 and TRBJ1-1, is SAVISQKPSRDICQRGTSLTIQCQVDSQVTMMFWYRQQPGQSLTLIATANQGSEATYESGFVIDKFPISRPNLTFSTLTVSNMSPEDSSIYLCSVEGQGSEAFFGQGTRLTVV.

By proportion, this clone is medium-sized (0.01 to 0.1%). The genes are TRBV4-1 and TRBJ2-7; the D gene is possibly TRBD2 (6 bases). Per germline, CDR1 MGHRA and CDR2 YSYEKL. Between the trimmed V and J ends, which lost 2 bases and 2 bases, there was a span of 10 bases. CDR3 length: 14 residues. Here the CDR3 reads CASSQFGGTYEQYF. DNA for the CDR3: TGCGCCAGCAGCCAATTCGGAGGGACCTACGAGCAGTACTTC.

The chain recombines TRBV5-4 with TRBJ2-3, with D tentatively TRBD2 (6 bases). Trimming pared 0 bases from V and 0 bases from J, leaving 14 bases between. Germline assignment: CDR1 SGHNT and CDR2 YYREEE (reference sequence). There are 17 residues in the CDR3. The CDR3 DNA sequence: TGTGCCAGCAGCTTGGGTCCTCTTAGCGGCAGCACAGATACGCAGTATTTT. Translation: CASSLGPLSGSTDTQYF.

The chain links TRBV4-1 to TRBJ2-1; D perhaps matches TRBD2 (6 bases). This CDR3 contains 14 residues. Germline V lookup: CDR1 MGHRA, CDR2 YSYEKL. V gave up 0 bases and J gave up 15 bases, with 18 bases separating them. The chain's CDR3 is CASSQDNGGWDWFF. In DNA, the CDR3 is TGCGCCAGCAGCCAAGATAATGGGGGGTGGGACTGGTTCTTC.

By its share, this clone is medium-sized. The chain has TRBV27 and TRBJ2-7; 9 bases agree with TRBD1. The germline V gene encodes CDR1 MNHEY and CDR2 SMNVEV (reference sequence). The CDR3 totals 13 residues. V was pared by 3 bases and J by 6 bases, with 3 bases of the junction left unmatched. The CDR3 reads CASSFGTGTEQYF. CDR3 nucleotide sequence: TGTGCCAGCAGTTTCGGGACAGGGACCGAGCAGTACTTC.

This sequence joins TRBV10-2 and TRBJ1-3; D possibly corresponds to TRBD1 (6 bases). Germline V CDR1 and CDR2: WSHSY, SAAADI. V was shortened by 10 bases and J by 3 bases, with 16 bases between the two germline ends. The CDR3 loop spans 14 amino acids. CDR3 nucleotides: TGCGCCACCAAAGAGACAGGCTATGGAAACACCATATATTTT. Its translation is CATKETGYGNTIYF.

The J gene is TRBJ1-2, the V gene TRBV11-1; weak D call: TRBD1 (5 bases). With 1 base removed from V and 4 bases from J, the gap between germline ends came to 10 bases. CDR3 size: 14 residues. Per the germline V gene, CDR1 is SGHAT and CDR2 is FQDESV (reference sequence). Here the CDR3 reads CASSLEVGGYGYTF. CDR3 DNA: TGTGCCAGCAGCTTAGAAGTCGGGGGCTATGGCTACACCTTC.

On this clone: A much larger clone is a single base away; this may be a read error. Additional DNA sequences in this sample encode the identical CDR3. V gene TRBV13 combines with J gene TRBJ1-2, with D perhaps TRBD1 (5 bases). V was cut by 9 bases and J by 1 base, with 18 bases left in between. CDR1 and CDR2 from the germline V gene are PRHDT and FYEKMQ (reference sequence). CDR3 length: 15 amino acids. The CDR3 nucleotides read TGTGCCAGTAGCCTTGATCCAGGGAGTAACTATGGCTACACCTTC. Protein sequence: CASSLDPGSNYGYTF.

This clone was recorded only once. The rearrangement joins TRBV7-9 to TRBJ1-3; D uncertain. The CDR3 runs 15 residues. Deletions cut 5 bases from V and 4 bases from J, with 15 bases between. In germline, CDR1 is SEHNR, CDR2 FQNEAQ (reference sequence). The CDR3 coding sequence is TGTGCCAGCAGCCCGACCCCTTCGCCAGGAAACACCATATATTTT. This gives the protein CASSPTPSPGNTIYF.

V is TRBV11-3 and J is TRBJ1-6, with a possible D match to TRBD1 (6 bases). The V and J ends lost 3 bases and 5 bases respectively, with 14 bases between them. This CDR3 spans 16 amino acids. The germline V gene encodes CDR1 SGHNT and CDR2 YENEEA. The chain's CDR3 is CASSLGGLEDNSPLHF. The CDR3 DNA sequence: TGTGCCAGCAGCTTGGGGGGCCTTGAGGATAATTCACCCCTCCACTTT.

The chain carries TRBV2 and TRBJ1-1, with a tentative D call TRBD1 (6 bases). The germline V and J ends were trimmed by 3 bases and 2 bases, with 7 bases remaining between them. Germline V CDR1 and CDR2: SNHLY, FYNNEI. This CDR3 has 13 residues. CDR3: CASSDRGNTEAFF. CDR3 sequence (DNA): TGTGCCAGCAGTGACAGGGGAAACACTGAAGCTTTCTTT.

V and J are TRBV6-6 and TRBJ2-1, with D perhaps TRBD1 (6 bases). Trimming took off 2 bases at V and 4 bases at J, with 15 bases between the two ends. CDR3 size: 16 residues. Germline V lookup: CDR1 MNHNY, CDR2 SVGAGI (reference sequence). Written as DNA, the CDR3 is TGTGCCAGCAGTTACAGAAGGGACATCCTGTACAATGAGCAGTTCTTC. This encodes CASSYRRDILYNEQFF.

This chain links TRBV4-1 with TRBJ2-7; D might be TRBD2 (5 bases). Germline CDR1 reads MGHRA; CDR2 reads YSYEKL. CDR3 size: 13 residues. V was shortened by 1 base and J by 2 bases, with 6 bases between the two germline ends. CDR3 in amino acids: CASSQGETYEQYF. CDR3 DNA sequence: TGCGCCAGCAGCCAAGGGGAGACCTACGAGCAGTACTTC.

V usage is TRBV5-8 and J usage is TRBJ2-7, with D tentatively TRBD1 (5 bases). Germline lookup yields CDR1 SGHTS and CDR2 YDEGEE. Trimming left V 1 base short and J 0 bases short, with 11 bases between. This CDR3 spans 15 amino acids. The CDR3 spells CASSLPSRVSYEQYF. CDR3 coding DNA: TGTGCCAGCAGCTTGCCGAGCAGGGTCTCCTACGAGCAGTACTTC.

This clone appeared a few times. The rearrangement uses TRBV4-3 and TRBJ2-3; D unclear. V was trimmed by 0 bases and J by 3 bases, leaving 7 bases between them. This CDR3 is 14 amino acids long. CDR1 is LGHNA, CDR2 YSLEER, per germline. The CDR3 region is CASSQDRATDTQYF. CDR3 nucleotide sequence: TGCGCCAGCAGCCAAGACCGGGCTACAGATACGCAGTATTTT.

This clone is medium-sized (0.01 to 0.1%) in the sample. The chain joins TRBV7-9 to TRBJ2-5, with a possible D match to TRBD2 (5 bases). This CDR3 region has 13 residues. Germline lookup yields CDR1 SEHNR and CDR2 FQNEAQ (reference sequence). Between the trimmed V and J ends, which lost 2 bases and 3 bases, there was a span of 7 bases. CDR3 loop: CASSLILEETQYF. The DNA for the CDR3 is TGTGCCAGCAGCTTAATACTAGAAGAGACCCAGTACTTC.

This chain joins TRBV27 and TRBJ2-2; D remains ambiguous. Trimming shortened V by 3 bases and J by 1 base, and 6 bases separated the two germline ends. The CDR3 has 14 residues. Germline values: CDR1 MNHEY, CDR2 SMNVEV (reference sequence). The CDR3 loop reads CASSLSVNTGELFF. CDR3 DNA sequence: TGTGCCAGCAGTTTGTCAGTGAACACCGGGGAGCTGTTTTTT.

This clone was detected only once. The chain couples TRBV27 to TRBJ2-1; TRBD1 matches at 9 bases. Germline CDR1 reads MNHEY; CDR2 reads SMNVEV (reference sequence). CDR3 length equals 20 residues. Germline trimming cut 5 bases from V and 0 bases from J; bases unmatched to any gene: 17. The CDR3 nucleotides read TGTGCCAGCAGTCTAACGGGACGCTGGACAGGGGAGATCTCCTACAATGAGCAGTTCTTC. It yields the protein CASSLTGRWTGEISYNEQFF.

This clone has only a few counts. This sequence joins TRBV19 and TRBJ2-1; D gene ambiguous. Germline V gene data show CDR1 as LNHDA and CDR2 as SQIVND (reference sequence). The ends were cut back, 6 bases at V and 4 bases at J, with 10 bases in the middle. This CDR3 contains 13 residues. The CDR3 DNA reads TGTGCCAGTAGACCCCGGATGTACAATGAGCAGTTCTTC. Its translation: CASRPRMYNEQFF.

This sequence joins TRBV6-6 and TRBJ2-5; tentatively, D is TRBD2 (5 bases). The V gene's germline CDR1 is MNHNY and CDR2 SVGAGI (reference sequence). Trimming pared 11 bases from V and 11 bases from J, leaving 24 bases between. The CDR3 runs to 13 residues. The CDR3 spells CARPAESRWEQYF. Here the CDR3 DNA reads TGTGCCCGCCCTGCGGAATCGCGATGGGAGCAGTACTTC.

The gene calls are TRBV6-6 and TRBJ1-1, with D possibly being TRBD1 (5 bases). V was clipped by 6 bases and J by 1 base, with 9 bases between them. The CDR3 is made up of 13 amino acids. Germline V gene sequence: CDR1 MNHNY, CDR2 SVGAGI (reference sequence). The chain's CDR3 is CASSTGTNTEAFF. As DNA, the CDR3 is TGTGCCAGCAGCACCGGGACGAACACTGAAGCTTTCTTT.

The sample holds a few counts of this clone. The CDR3 bases are TGTGCCAGCAGTGAAGCGCTTTCGGACTACGAGGATGAGCAGTTCTTC. This gives the protein CASSEALSDYEDEQFF. The rearrangement joins TRBV2 to TRBJ2-1, with TRBD2 as a possible D gene (6 bases). CDR1 SNHLY and CDR2 FYNNEI come from the germline V gene. The germline V and J ends were trimmed by 0 bases and 8 bases, with 17 bases remaining between them. This CDR3 comprises 16 residues.

CDR3 in amino acids: CASSLMRRDPEAFF. CDR3 DNA: TGTGCCAGCAGCTTGATGCGGCGCGACCCTGAAGCTTTCTTT. J is TRBJ1-1 and V is TRBV5-8; D gene ambiguous. Trimming shortened V by 1 base and J by 6 bases, and 13 bases separated the two germline ends. There are 14 residues in the CDR3. Germline V lookup: CDR1 SGHTS, CDR2 YDEGEE.

Only one count was recorded for this clone. The V and J genes are TRBV5-4 and TRBJ1-1; 7 bases fit TRBD1. The CDR3 has 16 residues. Germline CDR1 reads SGHNT; CDR2 reads YYREEE (reference sequence). V was clipped by 4 bases and J by 1 base; unmatched bases: 10. This CDR3 is CASSQDTRGSNTEAFF. The CDR3 nucleotides are TGTGCCAGCAGCCAAGACACCAGGGGGTCGAACACTGAAGCTTTCTTT.

This clone was counted between two and nine times. The chain carries TRBV25-1 and TRBJ1-2, with unresolved D. Trimming removed 1 base at V and 6 bases at J, with 9 bases between. The CDR3 spans 13 residues. CDR1 is MGHDK and CDR2 is SYGVNS in the germline V gene. The CDR3 is CASSESHKDGYTF. The CDR3 DNA reads TGTGCCAGCAGTGAATCCCATAAGGATGGCTACACCTTC.